The clone carrying this T cell receptor beta chain was recorded many times. The junction departs from the called germline gene at one end, perhaps through a read error. Sequencing libraries for TCR beta were prepared with iRepertoire HTBI primers and Arm-PCR of CDR3 regions. A single record per CDR3 protein comes from TCRdb applying MiXCR to the multiplex PCR reads. Found here are hundreds of thousands of distinct CDR3 sequences, roughly 15% of them singletons; the top ten hold about 20%. The CDR3 has 15 amino acids. CDR1 LGHDT and CDR2 YNNKEL come from the germline V gene (reference sequence). This specimen comes from a study of regulatory T cells in long-lasting Graves disease. As for time point: newly diagnosed GD, antithyroid drugs for less than 3 months. TCR sequences were obtained from RNA taken from PBMCs. These data also formed part of another study, on T cells in Graves' hyperthyroidism and ophthalmopathy.

The TCR originated in a woman aged 25 to 45 with Graves disease. The J gene is TRBJ1-1, the V gene TRBV3-1, with D possibly matching TRBD1 (6 bases). The material sequenced was peripheral blood mononuclear cells (PBMCs), taken at new diagnosis, from a patient treated with antithyroid drugs. CDR3 residues: CASSQDDRTNTEAFF. CDR3 DNA sequence: TGTGCCAGCAGTCAAGACGACAGGACGAACACTGAAGCTTTCTTT.